The clone carrying this T cell receptor (beta chain) was counted between two and nine times. The second PCR ran about 6 to 11 cycles with a sample-barcoded 5' primer and J-beta primers. CDR3-containing paired-end reads numbered at least 2.5 million in each sample. TCRdb processed the 5' RACE reads anew with MiXCR; each CDR3 protein has one entry. The sample yields 1.6 million or so distinct CDR3 sequences, roughly 32% seen once. These data are taken from a study of blood T cells in healthy people across ages. The ends lost 6 bases at V and 4 bases at J; junction bases unmatched: 5. The CDR3 totals 15 residues.

What was sequenced was blood. This sequence originates from a woman aged 25 to 45 in good health. The V gene is TRBV12-3 or TRBV12-4, the J gene TRBJ2-2; 10 nucleotides align to TRBD1. The CDR3 here is CASRFRTGGTGELFF. CDR3 in DNA: TGTGCCAGCAGGTTCAGGACAGGGGGCACCGGGGAGCTGTTTTTT.